This T cell receptor (beta chain) was sequenced during a study of TIL therapy for anti-PD-1-resistant metastatic lung cancer. About the study: Median patient age was 54, ranging roughly 38-85 years.

Described time point: pre-treatment sample, taken before nivolumab and TIL therapy. Trimming left V 0 bases short and J 8 bases short, with 14 bases between. Looked up from germline, CDR1 is SGHNT and CDR2 is YENEEA. The CDR3 contains 15 residues. This was the immunoSEQ v3 assay. Sequencing was performed with immunoSEQ multiplex PCR; in TCRdb, only in-frame clones are kept and a portion is missing. The sample has about 60,000 clones; under 75% are singletons. The rearrangement links TRBV11-3 to TRBJ2-1; maybe TRBD1 (6 bases). The TCR was taken from a person aged 30 to 80 with non-small cell lung cancer. Sequences were derived from blood, sampled at baseline. The CDR3 region has the DNA TGTGCCAGCAGCTTAGAGAACAGGGAGTTTGATGAGCAGTTCTTC. Translation gives CASSLENREFDEQFF.